This entry lists 18 T cell receptor beta chains sequenced from one sample in a study of shared clonotypes between healthy human individuals (TCRdb year 2020). CD8 naive samples were obtained by positive selection for CCR7 among CD45RO-negative cells, yielding a CD45RA+CCR7+ population from which TemRA cells were excluded. Library preparation employed the immunoSEQ multiplex PCR assay. TCRdb holds this immuneACCESS table with in-frame rearrangements only. Some clones are missing; in checked studies, unresolved V genes explain under half, and the rest has no known cause. The sample records some 2 million clones, approximately 94% of which are singletons. The ten largest account for 0.85% to 1.3% of the sample. Sequencing input: naive CD8+ T cells sorted from blood. The cell subset or site label corresponds to: CD45RA+CCR7+. These receptors were collected from a man between 18 and 29 years old in good health.

The V call is TRBV6-1, the J call TRBJ2-7; 9 bases align to TRBD1. CDR1 is MNHNS and CDR2 is SASEGT in the germline V gene. J lost 3 bases, V lost 4 bases, and 7 bases had no gene match. The CDR3 totals 15 residues. The CDR3 DNA follows: TGTGCCAGCAGTGTGTCTACAGGGGGCGTCTACGAGCAGTACTTC. Its translation: CASSVSTGGVYEQYF.

This sequence joins TRBV9 and TRBJ2-1; D possibly matches TRBD1 or TRBD2 (5 bases each). The V end lost 7 bases, the J end lost 9 bases, and 14 bases lay between the germline ends. The length of the CDR3 is 12 residues. Germline V gives CDR1 SGDLS, CDR2 YYNGEE. CDR3 protein: CASGIAGSEQFF. CDR3 DNA sequence: TGTGCCAGCGGAATAGCAGGGAGTGAGCAGTTCTTC.

The chain couples TRBV5-1 to TRBJ2-7; TRBD2 agrees at 8 bases. The CDR3 has 14 residues. V was clipped by 7 bases and J by 1 base; unmatched bases: 7. Germline loops: CDR1 SGHRS, CDR2 YFSETQ. DNA of the CDR3: TGCGCCAGCCGACTCGGGGGGGAATCCTACGAGCAGTACTTC. This sequence encodes CASRLGGESYEQYF.

Comments on this clone: Other DNA sequences of this sample code for an identical CDR3. The J gene is TRBJ1-1, the V gene TRBV6-5; D is unclear. Trimming pared 0 bases from V and 5 bases from J, leaving 7 bases between. The CDR3 spans 13 residues. CDR1 and CDR2 (germline): MNHEY, SVGAGI. In DNA, the CDR3 is TGTGCCAGCAGTTACTCGACCGGAACTGAAGCTTTCTTT. It encodes CASSYSTGTEAFF.

The V call is TRBV10-2, the J call TRBJ1-2; the D gene is possibly TRBD1 (6 bases). The V and J ends lost 1 base and 5 bases respectively, with 14 bases between them. CDR1 is WSHSY and CDR2 is SAAADI in the germline V gene. The CDR3 has 15 residues. For the CDR3, the DNA is TGCGCCAGCAGTGAGTTCCTTCAGGGGAGGTATGGCTACACCTTC. This encodes CASSEFLQGRYGYTF.

Concerning this clone: This sample also contains other DNA sequences that code for the same CDR3. The chain combines TRBV5-1 with TRBJ2-7; the D call may be TRBD1 or TRBD2 (5 bases each). V was shortened by 4 bases and J by 4 bases, with 9 bases between the two germline ends. CDR1 is SGHRS, CDR2 YFSETQ, per germline. This CDR3 region has 12 residues. CDR3 DNA: TGCGCCAGCAGCCGGGACGGGTACGAGCAGTACTTC. Translation: CASSRDGYEQYF.

As for this clone: This same CDR3 is encoded by further DNA sequences in the sample. The chain couples TRBV27 to TRBJ2-7, with TRBD2 matching over 7 bases. The V gene's germline CDR1 is MNHEY and CDR2 SMNVEV (reference sequence). V gave up 2 bases and J gave up 3 bases; unmatched junction bases: 1. The CDR3 has 13 residues. The CDR3 here is CASSLGGGYEQYF. The CDR3, as DNA: TGTGCCAGCAGTTTAGGCGGGGGCTACGAGCAGTACTTC.

The chain joins TRBV14 to TRBJ2-7, with D maybe TRBD2 (5 bases). The CDR3 has 14 amino acids. Germline-derived CDR1 and CDR2 are SGHDN and FVKESK. V lost 3 bases and J lost 4, with 13 bases in between. The CDR3 protein is CASSQLNGDYEQYF. The CDR3, as DNA: TGTGCCAGCAGCCAGCTAAACGGGGATTACGAGCAGTACTTC.

V gene TRBV7-6 combines with J gene TRBJ1-5; weak D call: TRBD1 (5 bases). The V gene's germline CDR1 is SGHVS and CDR2 FNYEAQ. The V and J ends lost 2 bases and 5 bases respectively, with 13 bases between them. This CDR3 has 15 amino acids. CDR3 coding DNA: TGTGCCAGCAGCTTAAGCCCAAGAGGGGATCAGCCCCAGCATTTT. It is translated as CASSLSPRGDQPQHF.

This sequence joins TRBV18 and TRBJ2-7, with 8 bases aligning to TRBD1. The CDR3 covers 16 residues. The junction had 10 bases not matched to a gene; V was cut back by 5 bases and J by 1 base. Germline CDR1 KGHSH, CDR2 LQKENI. This chain's CDR3 is CASSSPPGQASYEQYF. The CDR3 DNA reads as TGTGCCAGCTCATCCCCTCCGGGACAGGCGTCCTACGAGCAGTACTTC.

V is TRBV18 and J is TRBJ2-7; D gene unclear. Trimming took 6 bases from V and 1 from J, leaving 10 bases between them. The germline CDR1 and CDR2 sequences are KGHSH and LQKENI. There are 13 residues in the CDR3. CDR3 sequence reads: CASSAQASYEQYF. The DNA of the CDR3 is TGTGCCAGCTCTGCCCAGGCTTCCTACGAGCAGTACTTC. The variable domain in full, with the rest retrieved from reference TRBV18 and TRBJ2-7, is NAGVMQNPRHLVRRRGQEARLRCSPMKGHSHVYWYRQLPEEGLKFMVYLQKENIIDESGMPKERFSAEFPKEGPSILRIQQVVRGDSAAYFCASSAQASYEQYFGPGTRLTVT.

The genes are TRBV9 and TRBJ1-1, with D possibly being TRBD1 (6 bases). With 0 bases removed from V and 3 bases from J, the gap between germline ends came to 9 bases. The CDR3 sequence is 14 residues long. Germline V gene data show CDR1 as SGDLS and CDR2 as YYNGEE. CDR3 nucleotide sequence: TGTGCCAGCAGCGTAGGGGACACCGACACTGAAGCTTTCTTT. It encodes CASSVGDTDTEAFF.

This chain links TRBV4-1 with TRBJ1-1; D is undetermined. Germline V gives CDR1 MGHRA, CDR2 YSYEKL. Trimming took 2 bases from V and 1 from J, leaving 8 bases between them. CDR3 size: 14 residues. As DNA, the CDR3 is TGCGCCAGCAGCCAATTTTGGGGGAACACTGAAGCTTTCTTT. The encoded protein is CASSQFWGNTEAFF.

The rearrangement joins TRBV10-2 to TRBJ2-7; TRBD1 agrees at 8 bases. The CDR3 spans 13 residues. Germline lookup yields CDR1 WSHSY and CDR2 SAAADI. Germline trimming cut 7 bases from V and 3 bases from J; bases unmatched to any gene: 5. In DNA form, the CDR3 reads TGCGCCAGCACCCCAGACAGGGGCTACGAGCAGTACTTC. Its translation is CASTPDRGYEQYF.

The chain joins TRBV5-6 to TRBJ1-2, with TRBD1 matching over 7 bases. The CDR3 covers 13 residues. The germline CDR1 and CDR2 sequences are SGHDT and YYEEEE. Trimming removed 4 bases from V and 4 bases from J; junction bases left unmatched: 4. The CDR3 sequence: CASSVGQIYGYTF. The CDR3, as DNA: TGTGCCAGCAGCGTGGGACAGATCTATGGCTACACCTTC.

The J gene is TRBJ2-5, the V gene TRBV7-6, with D possibly TRBD2 on 5 matching bases. Germline CDR1 and CDR2: SGHVS and FNYEAQ. V was cut by 5 bases and J by 10 bases, with 23 bases left in between. This CDR3 spans 15 amino acids. The CDR3 coding sequence is TGTGCCAGCAGCCCAGAGGGCACCTCTTACCCGTTCCAGTACTTC. Its protein is CASSPEGTSYPFQYF. The whole variable domain, filled in from reference TRBV7-6 and TRBJ2-5, reads GAGVSQSPRYKVTKRGQDVALRCDPISGHVSLYWYRQALGQGPEFLTYFNYEAQQDKSGLPNDRFSAERPEGSISTLTIQRTEQRDSAMYRCASSPEGTSYPFQYFGPGTRLLVL.

The rearrangement joins TRBV2 to TRBJ2-7; no clear D. Germline V gene lookup returns CDR1 SNHLY and CDR2 FYNNEI. This CDR3 is built from 12 residues. V was pared by 5 bases and J by 1 base, with 6 bases between. The DNA of the CDR3 is TGTGCCAGCAGTCTGATTTCCTACGAGCAGTACTTC. Its translation is CASSLISYEQYF.

This chain connects TRBV4-3 to TRBJ1-4; a possible D gene is TRBD1 (5 bases). Germline assignment: CDR1 LGHNA and CDR2 YSLEER. Trimming shortened V by 0 bases and J by 8 bases, and 13 bases separated the two germline ends. This CDR3 is 15 amino acids long. The DNA for the CDR3 is TGCGCCAGCAGCCAAGATATTGGGGGAGGGGAAAAACTGTTTTTT. Translation gives CASSQDIGGGEKLFF.